The 20 T cell receptor beta chains given below trace back to one sample, sequenced in a study of blood T cell repertoires in COVID-19. Sequencing was performed with immunoSEQ multiplex PCR; in TCRdb, only in-frame clones are kept and a portion is missing. The data hold 350,000 to 450,000 clones, with approximately 90% observed a single time. Sample: PBMCs or T cells enriched from blood (not recorded which). The receptor set was obtained from a woman aged 35 to 49 who had been exposed to COVID-19.

This chain links TRBV7-9 with TRBJ1-1; TRBD1 might be the D (5 bases). CDR1 is SEHNR and CDR2 is FQNEAQ in the germline V gene (reference sequence). The V gene lost 5 bases and the J gene lost 0 bases, with 16 bases spanning the gap. This CDR3 contains 16 residues. As DNA, the CDR3 is TGTGCCAGCAGCCGAAGGGGTGGGATAGTGAACACTGAAGCTTTCTTT. Residues: CASSRRGGIVNTEAFF.

V usage is TRBV5-1 and J usage is TRBJ1-1; D is uncertain. The CDR3 sequence is 16 residues long. CDR1 is SGHRS, CDR2 YFSETQ, per germline. V dropped 4 bases and J dropped 5 bases, with 21 bases sitting between them. CDR3 DNA sequence: TGCGCCAGCAGCGACCGGGAAGCACCAACGAGGACTGAAGCTTTCTTT. This codes for CASSDREAPTRTEAFF.

A word on this clone: The sample holds other DNA sequences that translate to the same CDR3. The rearrangement joins TRBV10-3 to TRBJ2-5; D is unresolved. The length of the CDR3 is 12 residues. The germline gives CDR1 ENHRY, CDR2 SYGVKD. Trimming pared 3 bases from V and 2 bases from J, leaving 4 bases between. The CDR3: CAISDRQETQYF. CDR3 sequence (DNA): TGTGCCATCAGTGACAGGCAAGAGACCCAGTACTTC.

A single count supports this clone. The chain couples TRBV27 to TRBJ1-2, with TRBD1 matching 7 bases. CDR3 size: 13 residues. Per the germline V gene, CDR1 is MNHEY and CDR2 is SMNVEV (reference sequence). The trim removed 6 bases at V and 8 bases at J, leaving 9 bases unmatched. As DNA, the CDR3 is TGTGCCAGCAGGGTCCAGGGGGGAGACGGCTACACCTTC. Its translation is CASRVQGGDGYTF.

This chain connects TRBV5-1 to TRBJ2-1; TRBD2 aligns across 10 bases. The V gene's germline CDR1 is SGHRS and CDR2 YFSETQ. V gave up 0 bases and J gave up 4 bases; unmatched junction bases: 10. The CDR3 is 18 amino acids. The CDR3, as DNA: TGCGCCAGCAGCTTGGGGCTAGCGGGGGTTAGATCTTACAATGAGCAGTTCTTC. Amino acid sequence: CASSLGLAGVRSYNEQFF.

The rearrangement links TRBV6-2 or TRBV6-3 to TRBJ1-1, with TRBD1 matching 9 bases. The germline CDR1 and CDR2 sequences are MNHEY and SVGEGT. With V trimmed by 5 bases and J by 5 bases, 6 bases remained unmatched. The CDR3 totals 14 residues. The CDR3, as DNA: TGTGCCAGCAGTGCCGGGACAGGGAGAACTGAAGCTTTCTTT. Protein: CASSAGTGRTEAFF.

J is TRBJ1-5 and V is TRBV21-1; the D call of TRBD1 is as the table states it, not checked on the DNA. TRBV21-1 is a listed pseudogene. This CDR3 is 16 amino acids long. The CDR3 spells CASSKGTGSCNQPQHF. The CDR3 DNA follows: TGTGCCAGCAGCAAAGGGACAGGGTCTTGTAATCAGCCCCAGCATTTT.

The rearrangement joins TRBV25-1 to TRBJ1-3; no clear D gene. Germline CDR1 is MGHDK and CDR2 is SYGVNS. V lost 5 bases and J lost 4, with 9 bases in between. The CDR3 length is 13 residues. As DNA, the CDR3 is TGTGCCAGCAGTCCTCCTAAGGGAAACACCATATATTTT. Translating it yields CASSPPKGNTIYF.

J is TRBJ1-1 and V is TRBV23-1, with TRBD1 as a possible D gene (5 bases). TRBV23-1 counts as an open reading frame of uncertain function. The CDR3 has 15 amino acids. Trimming took off 0 bases at V and 0 bases at J, with 8 bases between the two ends. The CDR3 loop is CASSQSQGMNTEAFF. Here the CDR3 DNA reads TGCGCCAGCAGTCAATCCCAGGGAATGAACACTGAAGCTTTCTTT.

The chain uses TRBV19 and TRBJ1-2; no reliable D call. CDR3 length: 13 residues. Germline lookup yields CDR1 LNHDA and CDR2 SQIVND (reference sequence). V was trimmed by 5 bases and J by 3 bases, leaving 10 bases between them. The CDR3 sequence: CASSVDKDYGYTF. The CDR3 coding sequence is TGTGCCAGTAGTGTCGACAAGGACTATGGCTACACCTTC.

V gene TRBV20-1 combines with J gene TRBJ1-5; D gene uncertain. CDR1 and CDR2 from the germline V gene are DFQATT and SNEGSKA (reference sequence). Trimming took off 6 bases at V and 11 bases at J, with 14 bases between the two ends. CDR3 length equals 11 residues. The DNA of the CDR3 is TGCAGTGCCGTGGCGGGGTCAGCCCAGCATTTT. This codes for CSAVAGSAQHF.

This chain connects TRBV11-3 to TRBJ1-4, with TRBD1 matching 7 bases. Trimming cost V 0 bases and J 5 bases; bases outside gene matches: 6. CDR3 size: 16 residues. Germline assignment: CDR1 SGHNT and CDR2 YENEEA. As DNA, the CDR3 is TGTGCCAGCAGCTTAGATGGAGGACAGGTCAATGAAAAACTGTTTTTT. Its protein is CASSLDGGQVNEKLFF.

This clone is a singleton in its sample. This chain links TRBV6-5 with TRBJ1-1, with TRBD1 matching over 7 bases. The CDR3 runs to 14 residues. Losses at the gene ends were 6 bases for V and 1 base for J; bases not matched to a gene: 5. CDR1 and CDR2 (germline): MNHEY, SVGAGI. CDR3 coding DNA: TGTGCCAGCAGGAGGGACAGTTCGAACACTGAAGCTTTCTTT. Translated: CASRRDSSNTEAFF.

The V and J genes are TRBV14 and TRBJ2-7; 9 nucleotides match TRBD2. From germline, CDR1 is SGHDN and CDR2 FVKESK. This CDR3 spans 16 amino acids. J was trimmed by 0 bases and V by 4 bases; bases with no gene match: 7. CDR3 residues: CASSRETSGASYEQYF. The CDR3 DNA sequence: TGTGCCAGCAGCCGGGAGACTAGCGGAGCCTCCTACGAGCAGTACTTC. Based on the CDR3 plus reference TRBV14 and TRBJ2-7, the full variable domain is EAGVTQFPSHSVIEKGQTVTLRCDPISGHDNLYWYRRVMGKEIKFLLHFVKESKQDESGMPNNRFLAERTGGTYSTLKVQPAELEDSGVYFCASSRETSGASYEQYFGPGTRLTVT.

The rearrangement links TRBV19 to TRBJ1-2, with 7 nucleotides matching TRBD1. Germline V CDR1 and CDR2: LNHDA, SQIVND (reference sequence). The CDR3 totals 15 residues. Trimming at V came to 4 bases and at J to 3 bases, leaving 8 bases not matched to a gene. The CDR3 protein is CASSTGATGHYGYTF. Here the CDR3 DNA reads TGTGCCAGTAGTACCGGGGCGACAGGGCACTATGGCTACACCTTC.

The chain employs TRBV5-1 and TRBJ1-5; D call uncertain. The CDR3 is 13 amino acids. V lost 5 bases and J 6 bases, leaving 12 bases between the germline ends. In germline, CDR1 is SGHRS, CDR2 YFSETQ. CDR3 nucleotide sequence: TGCGCCAGCAGTACCCCCGGGAGTCAGCCCCAGCATTTT. Translating it yields CASSTPGSQPQHF.

The chain employs TRBV24-1 and TRBJ1-2; D not resolved. Germline V gene sequence: CDR1 KGHDR, CDR2 SFDVKD. Trimming cost V 0 bases and J 2 bases, with 6 bases left between them. The CDR3 covers 14 residues. CDR3: CATSDLNKNYGYTF. In nucleotides, the CDR3 is TGTGCCACCAGTGATTTGAACAAAAACTATGGCTACACCTTC.

The rearrangement links TRBV19 to TRBJ1-1; TRBD1 agrees at 7 bases. There are 15 residues in the CDR3. The V and J ends lost 5 bases and 6 bases, in that order; junction bases with no gene match: 12. CDR1 and CDR2 (germline): LNHDA, SQIVND (reference sequence). DNA of the CDR3: TGTGCCAGTAGTCCCCGATTGACAGGGTCTGCTGAAGCTTTCTTT. The encoded protein is CASSPRLTGSAEAFF. The full variable domain, rest sourced from reference TRBV19 and TRBJ1-1, is DGGITQSPKYLFRKEGQNVTLSCEQNLNHDAMYWYRQDPGQGLRLIYYSQIVNDFQKGDIAEGYSVSREKKESFPLTVTSAQKNPTAFYLCASSPRLTGSAEAFFGQGTRLTVV.

This chain uses TRBV2 with TRBJ2-1; 13 bases agree with TRBD2. With V trimmed by 6 bases and J by 0 bases, 5 bases remained unmatched. Germline CDR1 is SNHLY and CDR2 is FYNNEI. CDR3 length: 17 residues. The CDR3 reads CASRGGTSGNSYNEQFF. The CDR3 nucleotides are TGTGCCAGCAGAGGAGGGACTAGCGGGAACTCCTACAATGAGCAGTTCTTC.

In regard to this clone: This sample also contains other DNA sequences that code for the same CDR3. V is TRBV27 and J is TRBJ1-2, with TRBD1 matching over 10 bases. This CDR3 spans 13 amino acids. Per the germline V gene, CDR1 is MNHEY and CDR2 is SMNVEV (reference sequence). V lost 3 bases to trimming and J lost 7 bases; unmatched junction nucleotides: 2. CDR3 in amino acids: CASSFGTGVGYTF. The CDR3 coding sequence is TGTGCCAGCAGTTTCGGGACAGGGGTTGGCTACACCTTC.